Below, one TCR beta chain is given with its context. Only one count was recorded for this clonotype. No antigen is known for it. Base qualities are not provided; no much larger clone lies one nucleotide away. A lone read is weak support. RNA was extracted using the RNeasy kit, and about 0.45 to 1 ug of the RNA was reverse transcribed with random hexamers. The immunoSEQ multiplex PCR assay, covering 54 Vbeta and 13 Jbeta segments, was used to amplify TCR beta CDR3 regions. Bias from PCR amplification was corrected by using a synthetic template baseline for primer optimization and for computational correction. Per the source publication's procedure: Reads were annotated to V, D and J genes according to IMGT and were analyzed with immunoSEQ Analyzer, with only productive sequences retained. Clonality was computed as one minus Shannon entropy normalized by log2 of the number of productive unique sequences. Public and private clones were assessed among the 100 most prevalent clones of each patient and control. Clones were defined as Susac-specific if absent from the healthy and MS cohorts, from 1052 published viral clones and from other ImmuneACCESS disease sequences. In-frame beta chains were kept once TCRdb had trimmed the public reads at Q25 with fastp and called clones with MiXCR. Records with the same CDR3 protein are collapsed into one entry carrying the most frequent genes and DNA. The V and J calls shown here were made by TCRdb, not taken from the authors' results. In this sample the table shows 45,000 to 60,000 distinct CDR3 sequences, around 93% of which occur a single time. 0.4% to 0.55% of the sample is in the top ten clones.

The entry originates in a study of CD8 T cells in Susac syndrome (dated by TCRdb to the late 2010s). Looking at the study overall: Repertoire sequencing was used to test whether CD8+ T cell activation and differentiation in Susac syndrome was antigen driven. The clonality of the CD8+ T cell repertoire was compared across approximately eleven healthy donors, around 14 Susac syndrome patients and about 16 multiple sclerosis patients.

The CDR3 measures 17 amino acids from cysteine to phenylalanine. Here the CDR3 DNA is all that survives: 51 bases in frame from base 1. CDR1 SGHVS and CDR2 FNYEAQ are derived from the germline V gene. V sheds 2 bases and J sheds 0 bases, leaving 14 bases between their ends. The investigation overall reported the following: The study acknowledged that relatively few individuals were included in the TCR sequencing and HLA analysis.

Peripheral blood CD8+ and CD4+ T cells from healthy donors, Susac syndrome patients and multiple sclerosis patients were profiled by high-throughput TCR beta sequencing. The multiple sclerosis controls were treatment-naive patients whose relapsing-remitting disease, either stable or active, fulfilled the revised McDonald criteria. CD8+ TEMRA cells were enriched by FACS, while bulk CD8+ and CD4+ T cells were purified by magnetic negative isolation. Blood was collected in EDTA tubes and processed within 24 hours, with PBMCs isolated through density gradient centrifugation. PBMCs destined for TCR sequencing were cryopreserved in liquid nitrogen and later thawed in a 37 °C water bath. A purity of at least 90% was achieved for sorted or isolated CD4+, CD8+ and CD8+ TEMRA cells.

Sequencing used CD8+ T cells from PBMCs. The sequence was obtained from a human donor with multiple sclerosis. The sequence is built from TRBV7-6 and TRBJ2-1; perhaps TRBD2 is the D gene, with 6 bases matching. The base sequence is TGTGCCAGCAGCTTAAGGGCGGACGGGAGCTCCTACAATGAGCAGTTCTTC. Translated, this gives CASSLRADGSSYNEQFF.